Listed here are 18 T cell receptor beta chains from one sample, sequenced in a study of blood T cell repertoires in COVID-19. Sequencing was performed with immunoSEQ multiplex PCR; in TCRdb, only in-frame clones are kept and a portion is missing. This table has approximately 94,000 clones, about nine tenths appearing once. Sequences were obtained from peripheral blood. Receptors originate from a woman in her 50s in a cohort sampled during active COVID-19.

This clone was picked up one time. This chain joins TRBV7-2 and TRBJ2-7; TRBD2 is a possible D gene (7 bases). The germline V and J ends were trimmed by 1 base and 7 bases, with 17 bases remaining between them. Germline V gene lookup returns CDR1 SGHTA and CDR2 FQGNSA. The CDR3 runs to 15 residues. The CDR3 reads CASSLDSRGLGEQYF. Here the CDR3 DNA reads TGTGCCAGCAGCTTAGACTCGCGGGGGCTAGGTGAGCAGTACTTC.

This clone has only a few counts. This rearrangement joins TRBV20-1 to TRBJ2-7, with 9 bases fitting TRBD1. V lost 3 bases and J lost 5; bases outside the gene matches: 8. This CDR3 region has 14 residues. Germline V gives CDR1 DFQATT, CDR2 SNEGSKA (reference sequence). The CDR3 here is CSASTGGFWDEQYF. The CDR3 DNA reads as TGCAGTGCTAGTACAGGGGGCTTTTGGGACGAGCAGTACTTC.

The chain joins TRBV18 to TRBJ2-7, with TRBD1 as a possible D gene (5 bases). Germline-derived CDR1 and CDR2 are KGHSH and LQKENI. The germline V and J ends were trimmed by 3 bases and 3 bases, with 12 bases remaining between them. CDR3 size: 14 residues. For the CDR3, the DNA is TGTGCCAGCTCACCGCGCGACAGTAGCTACGAGCAGTACTTC. Protein: CASSPRDSSYEQYF.

V and J are TRBV11-2 and TRBJ2-7; TRBD1 might be the D (5 bases). V was trimmed by 5 bases and J by 7 bases, leaving 24 bases between them. The CDR3 runs 16 residues. Germline lookup yields CDR1 SGHAT and CDR2 FQNNGV. CDR3: CASSLGVAGWVGEQYF. The CDR3 bases are TGTGCCAGCAGCCTAGGCGTGGCAGGGTGGGTCGGGGAGCAGTACTTC.

This clone was seen a single time. This CDR3 is CSVVRQGNTEAFF. In DNA, the CDR3 is TGCAGCGTGGTGCGGCAGGGTAACACTGAAGCTTTCTTT. The chain combines TRBV29-1 with TRBJ1-1, with a weak D call TRBD1 (5 bases). The V and J ends lost 6 bases and 2 bases respectively, with 13 bases between them. CDR3 length: 13 residues. CDR1 and CDR2 (germline): SQVTM, ANQGSEA.

V gene TRBV19 combines with J gene TRBJ2-6, with 11 bases fitting TRBD1. The V segment lost 3 bases and the J segment 4 bases; nucleotides outside the gene matches: 2. The germline gives CDR1 LNHDA, CDR2 SQIVND (reference sequence). The CDR3 sequence is 16 residues long. The CDR3 region has the DNA TGTGCCAGTAGTATCGGACAGGGGGCCGGGGCCAACGTCCTGACTTTC. Its translation: CASSIGQGAGANVLTF.

This rearrangement joins TRBV19 to TRBJ1-3; 9 nucleotides agree with TRBD1. CDR1 is LNHDA, CDR2 SQIVND, per germline (reference sequence). V shed 4 bases, J shed 0 bases, and the junction held 7 bases outside the gene matches. The CDR3 is 17 amino acids. CDR3 nucleotide sequence: TGTGCCAGTAGTACTTACGGGACAGGGATCTCTGGAAACACCATATATTTT. It is translated as CASSTYGTGISGNTIYF. The whole variable domain, filled in from reference TRBV19 and TRBJ1-3, reads DGGITQSPKYLFRKEGQNVTLSCEQNLNHDAMYWYRQDPGQGLRLIYYSQIVNDFQKGDIAEGYSVSREKKESFPLTVTSAQKNPTAFYLCASSTYGTGISGNTIYFGEGSWLTVV.

The sample holds a few counts of this clone. The chain uses TRBV6-1 and TRBJ2-7, with D possibly TRBD2 on 6 matching bases. V was shortened by 3 bases and J by 3 bases, with 15 bases between the two germline ends. Germline CDR1 and CDR2: MNHNS and SASEGT. CDR3 length: 15 amino acids. The CDR3 loop reads CASSDGLALNYEQYF. The CDR3 DNA reads as TGTGCCAGCAGTGACGGGCTAGCGCTGAACTACGAGCAGTACTTC.

The chain uses TRBV29-1 and TRBJ1-1; 10 bases agree with TRBD1. CDR3 length: 12 amino acids. The trim removed 7 bases at V and 5 bases at J, leaving 4 bases unmatched. Germline V gene sequence: CDR1 SQVTM, CDR2 ANQGSEA. The CDR3, as DNA: TGCAGCGGTAGGACAGGGGGGACTGAAGCTTTCTTT. As protein: CSGRTGGTEAFF.

V is TRBV7-3 and J is TRBJ2-2; D is unclear. The V end was cut by 1 base, the J end by 1 base, with 13 bases between. Germline values: CDR1 SGHTA, CDR2 FQGTGA. CDR3 length: 17 residues. CDR3 amino acids: CASSLSPVGRNTGELFF. The CDR3 region has the DNA TGTGCCAGCAGCTTAAGCCCCGTGGGCCGGAACACCGGGGAGCTGTTTTTT.

V usage is TRBV10-3 and J usage is TRBJ1-1; 7 nucleotides match TRBD1. V dropped 7 bases and J dropped 11; count of bases not matched to a gene: 10. Germline lookup yields CDR1 ENHRY and CDR2 SYGVKD. The length of the CDR3 is 12 residues. CDR3 residues: CAINDPGQRAFF. In DNA form, the CDR3 reads TGTGCCATCAATGACCCGGGACAGAGGGCTTTCTTT.

This rearrangement joins TRBV27 to TRBJ2-3; 14 bases are shared with TRBD2. The CDR3 covers 17 residues. With 4 bases clipped from V and 3 bases from J, the junction kept 6 bases outside the gene matches. The V gene's germline CDR1 is MNHEY and CDR2 SMNVEV (reference sequence). CDR3 amino acids: CASSSRLAGGRTDTQYF. The CDR3 DNA is TGTGCCAGCAGTTCCCGACTAGCGGGAGGGCGTACAGATACGCAGTATTTT.

The chain carries TRBV7-8 and TRBJ1-5; D remains unclear. CDR1 and CDR2 from the germline V gene are SGHVS and FQNEAQ. The V end lost 1 base, the J end lost 2 bases, and 12 bases lay between the germline ends. CDR3 length equals 16 residues. CDR3 nucleotides: TGTGCCAGCAGCTTAGTAGCTAGTTGGGGCAATCAGCCCCAGCATTTT. Residues: CASSLVASWGNQPQHF.

This clone came up a few times. V gene TRBV10-3 combines with J gene TRBJ2-3, with TRBD2 matching over 10 bases. V trimming: 3 bases; J trimming: 6 bases; junction bases outside the gene matches: 3. Germline V CDR1 and CDR2: ENHRY, SYGVKD. This CDR3 region has 14 residues. Here the CDR3 reads CAISDYSGRDTQYF. The DNA for the CDR3 is TGTGCCATCAGTGATTATAGCGGGAGGGATACGCAGTATTTT.

The chain combines TRBV28 with TRBJ2-3; a weak D match, TRBD2 (6 bases). This CDR3 spans 15 amino acids. The V gene lost 5 bases and the J gene lost 1 base, with 13 bases spanning the gap. CDR1 is MDHEN and CDR2 is SYDVKM in the germline V gene. Here the CDR3 DNA reads TGTGCCAGCAGTCCCTCGCGGGGTGGCACAGATACGCAGTATTTT. Its translation: CASSPSRGGTDTQYF.

This chain uses TRBV7-2 with TRBJ2-7, with D possibly matching TRBD1 (5 bases). The CDR3 has 15 amino acids. V lost 5 bases, J lost 2 bases, and 16 bases lay in between. Germline V gene sequence: CDR1 SGHTA, CDR2 FQGNSA. The CDR3 nucleotides are TGTGCCAGCAGCATTGCCGACAGCCGGACCTACGAGCAGTACTTC. It yields the protein CASSIADSRTYEQYF.

This sequence joins TRBV11-3 and TRBJ1-2; 8 bases fit TRBD1. Germline CDR1 and CDR2: SGHNT and YENEEA. V was pared by 6 bases and J by 8 bases, with 8 bases of the junction left unmatched. CDR3 length: 13 residues. CDR3 region: CASSNGQGKGYTF. The CDR3 DNA reads TGTGCCAGCAGTAACGGACAGGGTAAAGGCTACACCTTC.

This clone was picked up one time. V is TRBV9 and J is TRBJ2-3; D gene unclear. Trimming left V 0 bases short and J 5 bases short, with 13 bases between. Germline V gene sequence: CDR1 SGDLS, CDR2 YYNGEE. This CDR3 contains 15 residues. The CDR3 region is CASSVESEEKDTQYF. The CDR3 DNA sequence: TGTGCCAGCAGCGTAGAGAGCGAAGAGAAAGATACGCAGTATTTT.